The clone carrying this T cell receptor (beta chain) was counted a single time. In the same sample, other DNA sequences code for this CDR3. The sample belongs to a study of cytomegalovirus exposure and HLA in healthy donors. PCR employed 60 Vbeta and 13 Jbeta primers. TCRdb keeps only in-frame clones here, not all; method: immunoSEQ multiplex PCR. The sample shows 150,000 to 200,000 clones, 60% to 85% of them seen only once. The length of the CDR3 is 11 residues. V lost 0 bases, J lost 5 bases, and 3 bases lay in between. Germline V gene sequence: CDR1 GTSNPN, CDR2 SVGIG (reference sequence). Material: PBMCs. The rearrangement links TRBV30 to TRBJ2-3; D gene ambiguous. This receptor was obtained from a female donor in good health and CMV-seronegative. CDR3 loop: CAWSVQDTQYF. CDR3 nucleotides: TGTGCCTGGAGTGTACAAGATACGCAGTATTTT.